The 30 T cell receptor beta chains listed next were all sequenced from one sample in a study of CD8 T cells in Susac syndrome. Reverse transcription used about 0.45 to 1 ug RNA and random hexamers. One entry per CDR3 protein, called by TCRdb with MiXCR from the immunoSEQ multiplex PCR reads. In the table there are more than 100,000 distinct CDR3 sequences, over 90% of which are singletons. The sample was CD4+ T cells from PBMCs. These receptors all come from a human donor with Susac syndrome.

The chain joins TRBV15 to TRBJ1-5; unclear D gene. Germline loops: CDR1 LNHNV, CDR2 YYDKDF (reference sequence). The V gene lost 0 bases and the J gene lost 3 bases, with 9 bases spanning the gap. The CDR3 totals 15 residues. The CDR3, as DNA: TGTGCCACCAGCAGAGAACAGTTCCTCAATCAGCCCCAGCATTTT. Translation gives CATSREQFLNQPQHF.

The V call is TRBV7-9, the J call TRBJ2-1; D is ambiguous. The germline V and J ends were trimmed by 5 bases and 3 bases, with 17 bases remaining between them. The germline gives CDR1 SEHNR, CDR2 FQNEAQ (reference sequence). This CDR3 spans 16 amino acids. CDR3 sequence reads: CASSLTAVALYNEQFF. The CDR3 DNA reads as TGTGCCAGCAGCCTAACGGCGGTGGCCCTCTACAATGAGCAGTTCTTC.

The genes are TRBV12-3 or TRBV12-4 and TRBJ1-1, with 8 bases matching TRBD1. With V trimmed by 4 bases and J by 8 bases, 9 bases remained unmatched. The CDR3 is 14 amino acids. The DNA for the CDR3 is TGTGCCAGCAGTTCCAATACAGGGGGAAGGGAAGCTTTCTTT. Residues: CASSSNTGGREAFF.

The chain links TRBV24-1 to TRBJ2-1; 13 bases are shared with TRBD2. CDR3 length: 15 amino acids. Trimming at V came to 5 bases and at J to 6 bases, leaving 3 bases not matched to a gene. In germline, CDR1 is KGHDR, CDR2 SFDVKD. In nucleotides, the CDR3 is TGTGCCACCAGTGCCGGGACTAGCGGGACCAATGAGCAGTTCTTC. Encoded protein: CATSAGTSGTNEQFF.

The V call is TRBV7-9, the J call TRBJ2-1; D may be TRBD1 (5 bases). This CDR3 region has 14 residues. Deletions cut 1 base from V and 7 bases from J, with 11 bases between. Germline CDR1 reads SEHNR; CDR2 reads FQNEAQ (reference sequence). CDR3 nucleotides: TGTGCCAGCAGCTTAGAGGGGTTGCGAAATGAGCAGTTCTTC. This sequence encodes CASSLEGLRNEQFF.

Written as DNA, the CDR3 is TGTGCCAGCAGCTTTGCCCTAGCTTACTCGAATGAGCAGTTCTTC. Its protein is CASSFALAYSNEQFF. The V gene is TRBV7-9, the J gene TRBJ2-1; a weak D match, TRBD2 (5 bases). CDR1 SEHNR and CDR2 FQNEAQ come from the germline V gene (reference sequence). The CDR3 totals 15 residues. V dropped 3 bases and J dropped 7 bases, with 16 bases sitting between them.

This chain links TRBV5-6 with TRBJ2-7; perhaps TRBD1 as D (6 bases). CDR3 length: 16 amino acids. The V gene's germline CDR1 is SGHDT and CDR2 YYEEEE. The V end was cut by 1 base, the J end by 2 bases, with 16 bases between. The CDR3 bases are TGTGCCAGCAGCTTGTTTGGAGGACAGAAGGCCTACGAGCAGTACTTC. It translates to CASSLFGGQKAYEQYF. The full variable domain, rest sourced from reference TRBV5-6 and TRBJ2-7, is DAGVTQSPTHLIKTRGQQVTLRCSPKSGHDTVSWYQQALGQGPQFIFQYYEEEERQRGNFPDRFSGHQFPNYSSELNVNALLLGDSALYLCASSLFGGQKAYEQYFGPGTRLTVT.

The chain uses TRBV6-6 and TRBJ2-1; TRBD2 is a possible D gene (6 bases). The CDR3 covers 14 residues. From germline, CDR1 is MNHNY and CDR2 SVGAGI (reference sequence). V lost 7 bases to trimming and J lost 8 bases, with 18 bases between them. CDR3 in DNA: TGTGCCAGCACCCAGACTAGTCTTAGCGATGAGCAGTTCTTC. It specifies CASTQTSLSDEQFF.

V usage is TRBV7-2 and J usage is TRBJ2-5, with TRBD1 matching 7 bases. The CDR3 consists of 15 residues. Germline CDR1 SGHTA, CDR2 FQGNSA. The J segment lost 4 bases and the V segment lost 4 bases, leaving 9 bases of the junction unmatched. The CDR3, as DNA: TGTGCCAGCAGCTCAACAGGGGTTGGGGCAGAGACCCAGTACTTC. Its translation: CASSSTGVGAETQYF.

The CDR3 here is CAWSPRRTGALEAFF. The CDR3 nucleotides are TGTGCCTGGAGTCCACGGAGGACAGGGGCCCTTGAAGCTTTCTTT. The V call is TRBV30, the J call TRBJ1-1, with 9 bases aligning to TRBD1. The germline V gene encodes CDR1 GTSNPN and CDR2 SVGIG (reference sequence). The CDR3 sequence is 15 residues long. The J segment lost 7 bases and the V segment lost 2 bases, leaving 11 bases of the junction unmatched.

CDR3 sequence (DNA): TGTGCCTTGGGAAGGGCGGGAGATTACAATGAGCAGTTCTTC. It encodes CALGRAGDYNEQFF. The chain uses TRBV30 and TRBJ2-1; TRBD2 aligns across 7 bases. Germline V gene sequence: CDR1 GTSNPN, CDR2 SVGIG (reference sequence). Losses at the gene ends were 7 bases for V and 4 bases for J; bases not matched to a gene: 10. The CDR3 has 14 residues.

This chain connects TRBV29-1 to TRBJ1-5, with TRBD1 matching 7 bases. CDR3 length: 13 residues. V lost 4 bases, J lost 2 bases, and 2 bases stayed unmatched. Per germline, CDR1 SQVTM and CDR2 ANQGSEA. The CDR3 loop reads CSVGGTGNQPQHF. The CDR3 DNA reads as TGCAGCGTTGGTGGGACAGGCAATCAGCCCCAGCATTTT.

This chain links TRBV4-3 with TRBJ2-3; TRBD2 matches 9 bases. Unmatched junction bases numbered 9, after V lost 0 bases and J lost 5 bases. The V gene's germline CDR1 is LGHNA and CDR2 YSLEER. This CDR3 has 17 amino acids. Written as DNA, the CDR3 is TGCGCCAGCAGCCAAGACCCTAGCGGGAAAGGGGAAGATACGCAGTATTTT. It encodes CASSQDPSGKGEDTQYF.

This clonotype was detected a few times. The CDR3: CASSPGLAYEQYF. The CDR3 coding sequence is TGTGCCAGCAGTCCCGGACTAGCGTACGAGCAGTACTTC. The V call is TRBV27, the J call TRBJ2-7; 9 bases are shared with TRBD2. Trimming cost V 5 bases and J 4 bases; bases outside gene matches: 3. The V gene's germline CDR1 is MNHEY and CDR2 SMNVEV (reference sequence). The CDR3 runs to 13 residues.

The V and J genes are TRBV7-2 and TRBJ2-7; D call uncertain. The CDR3 has 14 residues. CDR1 is SGHTA, CDR2 FQGNSA, per germline. Trimming stripped 5 bases from V and 3 bases from J, with 14 bases between. This CDR3 reads CASSPSRPSYEQYF. In DNA, the CDR3 is TGTGCCAGCAGCCCATCCCGGCCCAGCTACGAGCAGTACTTC.

This chain joins TRBV15 and TRBJ2-7, with D tentatively TRBD1 (7 bases). Looked up from germline, CDR1 is LNHNV and CDR2 is YYDKDF (reference sequence). The V gene lost 0 bases and the J gene lost 2 bases, with 20 bases spanning the gap. This CDR3 is built from 18 residues. The CDR3 protein is CATSRDPLVQGGTYEQYF. The CDR3 coding sequence is TGTGCCACCAGCAGAGATCCCCTCGTCCAGGGGGGAACCTACGAGCAGTACTTC.

This clonotype was recorded only once. This chain uses TRBV20-1 with TRBJ1-2; no definite D call. Germline lookup yields CDR1 DFQATT and CDR2 SNEGSKA (reference sequence). The length of the CDR3 is 10 residues. V dropped 0 bases and J dropped 8 bases, with 4 bases sitting between them. The CDR3 DNA reads TGCAGTGCTAGAGATAAGGGCTACACCTTC. It translates to CSARDKGYTF.

The CDR3 DNA reads TGCAGTGCTAAAATACAGGGCCCGAACACTGAAGCTTTCTTT. It specifies CSAKIQGPNTEAFF. The chain links TRBV20-1 to TRBJ1-1; D perhaps matches TRBD1 (6 bases). The V and J ends lost 4 bases and 1 base respectively, with 13 bases between them. The CDR3 spans 14 residues. Germline-derived CDR1 and CDR2 are DFQATT and SNEGSKA (reference sequence).

This chain joins TRBV11-1 and TRBJ2-3; 9 nucleotides line up with TRBD1. This CDR3 is built from 17 residues. Trimming cost V 4 bases and J 3 bases; bases outside gene matches: 11. Germline-derived CDR1 and CDR2 are SGHAT and FQDESV (reference sequence). The CDR3 region has the DNA TGTGCCAGCAGCTCCCATCGACGGACAGGGGAAACAGATACGCAGTATTTT. As protein: CASSSHRRTGETDTQYF.

The V gene is TRBV11-2, the J gene TRBJ2-2, with D unclear. Germline loops: CDR1 SGHAT, CDR2 FQNNGV. The germline V and J ends were trimmed by 1 base and 6 bases, with 6 bases remaining between them. CDR3 size: 13 residues. Written as DNA, the CDR3 is TGTGCCAGCAGCTTAGGGGTACCCGGGGAGCTGTTTTTT. Residues: CASSLGVPGELFF.

This clonotype showed up just once. V and J are TRBV20-1 and TRBJ2-1; 10 nucleotides line up with TRBD1. The J segment lost 7 bases and the V segment lost 0 bases, leaving 24 bases of the junction unmatched. CDR3 length: 21 amino acids. Germline lookup yields CDR1 DFQATT and CDR2 SNEGSKA (reference sequence). CDR3: CSARDRDRGTALALLVNEQFF. CDR3 DNA: TGCAGTGCTAGAGATCGGGACAGGGGTACCGCTTTGGCCCTCCTTGTGAATGAGCAGTTCTTC.

This chain joins TRBV30 and TRBJ2-1; D uncertain. V was cut by 4 bases and J by 1 base, with 5 bases left in between. Germline CDR1 and CDR2: GTSNPN and SVGIG (reference sequence). The CDR3 sequence is 12 residues long. Here the CDR3 DNA reads TGTGCCTGGACTGAGTCCTACAATGAGCAGTTCTTC. Translated, it gives CAWTESYNEQFF. Together with reference TRBV30 and TRBJ2-1, the CDR3 gives the full variable domain: SQTIHQWPATLVQPVGSPLSLECTVEGTSNPNLYWYRQAAGRGLQLLFYSVGIGQISSEVPQNLSASRPQDRQFILSSKKLLLSDSGFYLCAWTESYNEQFFGPGTRLTVL.

The chain couples TRBV24-1 to TRBJ2-3, with 11 bases aligning to TRBD2. CDR1 is KGHDR, CDR2 SFDVKD, per germline. This CDR3 region has 16 residues. V shed 4 bases, J shed 5 bases, and the junction held 7 bases outside the gene matches. Written as DNA, the CDR3 is TGTGCCACCAGTGAGGGTAGCGGGAGGGCCTTAGATACGCAGTATTTT. This translates into CATSEGSGRALDTQYF.

The chain links TRBV29-1 to TRBJ2-6; D unclear. The CDR3 contains 12 residues. The germline gives CDR1 SQVTM, CDR2 ANQGSEA. Between the trimmed V and J ends, which lost 8 bases and 3 bases, there was a span of 8 bases. CDR3 protein: CSTTDGANVLTF. The CDR3 nucleotides are TGCAGCACGACGGATGGGGCCAACGTCCTGACTTTC.

This clonotype appeared once. V is TRBV5-1 and J is TRBJ2-7; 9 bases agree with TRBD2. J gave up 4 bases and V 3 bases, and 5 bases lay outside the gene matches. The CDR3 totals 14 residues. Germline V gene lookup returns CDR1 SGHRS and CDR2 YFSETQ. CDR3: CASSWGLASYEQYF. The CDR3 region has the DNA TGCGCCAGCAGCTGGGGACTAGCCTCTTACGAGCAGTACTTC.

In DNA form, the CDR3 reads TGTGCCAGCAGCTTCCCGACTAGCGGGACCCCCGAGGGCTCCTACAATGAGCAGTTCTTC. The encoded protein is CASSFPTSGTPEGSYNEQFF. The chain is built from TRBV11-2 and TRBJ2-1; 11 bases match TRBD2. Germline V gene sequence: CDR1 SGHAT, CDR2 FQNNGV. The V segment lost 3 bases and the J segment 0 bases; nucleotides outside the gene matches: 13. The CDR3 loop spans 20 amino acids.

J is TRBJ2-7 and V is TRBV9; 11 bases align to TRBD2. The CDR3 length is 15 residues. V trimming: 2 bases; J trimming: 2 bases; junction bases outside the gene matches: 3. CDR1 is SGDLS, CDR2 YYNGEE, per germline. The CDR3 nucleotides are TGTGCCAGCAGCGTTTCGACTAGCGGGGCCTACGAGCAGTACTTC. Its protein is CASSVSTSGAYEQYF.

The chain links TRBV29-1 to TRBJ2-7, with a possible D match to TRBD1 (5 bases). V was shortened by 6 bases and J by 6 bases, with 12 bases between the two germline ends. The CDR3 length is 11 residues. The germline gives CDR1 SQVTM, CDR2 ANQGSEA. CDR3 amino acids: CSVARDSEQYF. CDR3 DNA: TGCAGCGTCGCCAGGGATTCCGAGCAGTACTTC.

The rearrangement joins TRBV29-1 to TRBJ2-1; D not resolved. V was pared by 4 bases and J by 0 bases, with 10 bases between. The CDR3 sequence is 14 residues long. Germline CDR1 is SQVTM and CDR2 is ANQGSEA. The CDR3 here is CSVVLRSSYNEQFF. CDR3 in DNA: TGCAGCGTTGTCCTGCGGAGCTCCTACAATGAGCAGTTCTTC.

This clonotype was seen once. The chain couples TRBV6-2 or TRBV6-3 to TRBJ1-1, with D maybe TRBD1 (5 bases). The V gene lost 7 bases and the J gene lost 5 bases, with 17 bases spanning the gap. The V gene's germline CDR1 is MNHEY and CDR2 SVGEGT. This CDR3 spans 14 amino acids. The CDR3 protein is CASTTTRWGTEAFF. The DNA for the CDR3 is TGTGCCAGCACCACTACTCGTTGGGGGACTGAAGCTTTCTTT.